This TCR beta chain was captured by sequencing in a study of blood T cell repertoires in COVID-19. Study-wide context: Collection of acute and convalescent COVID-19 samples took place in the United States, Italy and Spain. From T cells, B-cell-depleted T cells, or PBMCs came the material, which was cDNA or gDNA.

Measured with immunoSEQ multiplex PCR; TCRdb has only the in-frame clones, and not every one. This sample has around 83,000 clones, with about nine tenths found just once. This CDR3 has 13 residues. Trimming took off 2 bases at V and 7 bases at J, with 12 bases between the two ends. Germline V gene lookup returns CDR1 SGHNT and CDR2 YYREEE (reference sequence). The specimen was peripheral blood. The source is a man between 45 and 60 years old with active or convalescent COVID-19. The rearrangement links TRBV5-4 to TRBJ1-2; tentatively, D is TRBD1 (6 bases). The CDR3 spells CASSFAGAGGYTF. The CDR3 nucleotides read TGTGCCAGCAGCTTCGCGGGGGCCGGTGGCTACACCTTC.